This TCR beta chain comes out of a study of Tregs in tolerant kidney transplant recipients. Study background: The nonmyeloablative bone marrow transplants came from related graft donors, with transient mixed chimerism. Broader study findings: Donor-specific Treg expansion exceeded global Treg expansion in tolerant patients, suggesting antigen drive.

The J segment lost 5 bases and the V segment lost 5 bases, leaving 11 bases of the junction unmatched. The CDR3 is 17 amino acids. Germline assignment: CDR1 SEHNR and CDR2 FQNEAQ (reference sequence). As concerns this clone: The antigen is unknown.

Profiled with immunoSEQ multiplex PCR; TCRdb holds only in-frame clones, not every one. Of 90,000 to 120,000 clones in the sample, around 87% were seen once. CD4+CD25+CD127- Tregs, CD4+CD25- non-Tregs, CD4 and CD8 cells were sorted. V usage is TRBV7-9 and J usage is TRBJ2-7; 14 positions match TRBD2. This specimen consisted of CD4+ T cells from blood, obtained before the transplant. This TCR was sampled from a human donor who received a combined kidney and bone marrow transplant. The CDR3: CASSLYPGTSGSNEQYF. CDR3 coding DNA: TGTGCCAGCAGCCTCTACCCCGGGACTAGCGGGAGCAACGAGCAGTACTTC. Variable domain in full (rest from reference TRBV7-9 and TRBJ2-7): DTGVSQNPRHKITKRGQNVTFRCDPISEHNRLYWYRQTLGQGPEFLTYFQNEAQLEKSRLLSDRFSAERPKGSFSTLEIQRTEQGDSAMYLCASSLYPGTSGSNEQYFGPGTRLTVT.